The 32 T cell receptor beta chains below were found in one sample sequenced in a study of human T cells and chemical hapten exposure (dated by TCRdb to the early 2020s). The library was obtained by RACE. TCRdb records NextSeq 500 as the sequencer. The public reads were reprocessed in TCRdb via fastp at Q25 and MiXCR, keeping in-frame beta chains. Records with the same CDR3 protein are collapsed into one entry carrying the most frequent genes and DNA. The sample contains fewer than 500,000 distinct CDR3 sequences, roughly 4.8% of them found a single time. Roughly 2.4% of the sample goes to the ten largest clones. According to the study, the label for this sample's time point signals: patch test 1, 2 weeks after DPC sensitization. The label giving this sample's treatment or condition can be read as: therapeutic diphenylcyclopropenone sensitization with weekly scalp DPC. The material sequenced was whole blood, taken in connection with sensitization to the hapten diphenylcyclopropenone (DPC). These receptors came from a woman in her forties or fifties with alopecia areata. Some clones in this sample may be carry-over from other donors' samples.

Only a few counts were recorded for this clonotype. This chain connects TRBV5-1 to TRBJ1-1, with no clear D. The CDR3 runs 14 residues. The ends were cut back, 4 bases at V and 4 bases at J, with 14 bases in the middle. Germline values: CDR1 SGHRS, CDR2 YFSETQ. Here the CDR3 DNA reads TGCGCCAGCAGCCAAACGGGAATTACCACTGAAGCTTTCTTT. It is translated as CASSQTGITTEAFF.

This clonotype has a count of ten or more. CDR3 in amino acids: CATSRRQGIAGYTF. CDR3 DNA: TGTGCCACCAGCCGACGACAGGGAATAGCTGGCTACACCTTC. This rearrangement joins TRBV15 to TRBJ1-2; TRBD1 agrees at 7 bases. The germline V gene has CDR1 LNHNV and CDR2 YYDKDF (reference sequence). The CDR3 runs 14 residues. The ends lost 5 bases at V and 7 bases at J; junction bases unmatched: 10.

This clonotype appeared many times. It is likely a read error, because the conserved phenylalanine at the end of the CDR3 is missing. The DNA is left out, because the CDR3 cannot be placed on it with certainty; the CDR3 is given as TCRdb lists it. This chain connects TRBV30 to TRBJ2-7; TRBD2 reflects the table's D call only, with no check against the DNA. The CDR3 contains 9 residues when both ends are counted. The germline CDR1 and CDR2 sequences are GTSNPN and SVGIG (reference sequence). CDR3 sequence: CAWNGRDSL.

This clonotype was counted many times. J is TRBJ2-7 and V is TRBV20-1, with 8 bases that match TRBD2. The CDR3 spans 14 residues. CDR1 and CDR2 from the germline V gene are DFQATT and SNEGSKA (reference sequence). The junction had 7 bases not matched to a gene; V was cut back by 3 bases and J by 3 bases. DNA for the CDR3: TGCAGTGCTAGTCCAACTAGCGGCAACTACGAGCAGTACTTC. This codes for CSASPTSGNYEQYF.

A few counts support this clonotype. The rearrangement links TRBV5-4 to TRBJ1-5, with D unresolved. V was clipped by 0 bases and J by 11 bases, with 9 bases between them. CDR1 SGHNT and CDR2 YYREEE come from the germline V gene (reference sequence). The CDR3 totals 12 residues. The CDR3 reads CASSLEGRAQHF. DNA for the CDR3: TGTGCCAGCAGCTTGGAAGGGAGGGCCCAGCATTTT. Complete variable domain (other parts from reference TRBV5-4 and TRBJ1-5): ETGVTQSPTHLIKTRGQQVTLRCSSQSGHNTVSWYQQALGQGPQFIFQYYREEENGRGNFPPRFSGLQFPNYSSELNVNALELDDSALYLCASSLEGRAQHFGDGTRLSIL.

V usage is TRBV6-5 and J usage is TRBJ2-6; a possible D gene is TRBD2 (5 bases). V lost 8 bases and J lost 0, with 17 bases in between. The CDR3 length is 17 residues. Germline lookup yields CDR1 MNHEY and CDR2 SVGAGI. CDR3 coding DNA: TGTGCCAGCCAACTAGTGGGCGCGGACTCTGGGGCCAACGTCCTGACTTTC. Its protein is CASQLVGADSGANVLTF.

Ten or more counts support this clonotype. The V call is TRBV21-1, the J call TRBJ2-1; the table's D gene call, TRBD1, was not cross checked with the DNA. TRBV21-1 is listed as a pseudogene. The CDR3 length is 14 residues. The DNA for the CDR3 is TGTGCCCGGAGACAGGGGGGACTTATACACGAGCAGTTCTTC. As protein: CARRQGGLIHEQFF.

This clonotype occurred a few times. The rearrangement uses TRBV21-1 and TRBJ2-3; the table's D call TRBD2 went unverified against the DNA. TRBV21-1 corresponds to a pseudogene. This CDR3 is 14 amino acids long. This CDR3 reads CASPPLAGTDTQYF. Written as DNA, the CDR3 is TGTGCCAGCCCTCCCCTAGCGGGCACAGATACGCAGTATTTT.

This clonotype was picked up many times. The chain joins TRBV5-1 to TRBJ2-5, with a weak D call TRBD1 (5 bases). Deletions cut 0 bases from V and 5 bases from J, with 8 bases between. Germline CDR1 SGHRS, CDR2 YFSETQ. The CDR3 is 13 residues long. CDR3 amino acids: CASSLAGSETQYF. CDR3 nucleotides: TGCGCCAGCAGCTTGGCAGGGTCGGAGACCCAGTACTTC.

This clonotype was observed many times. The chain combines TRBV5-1 with TRBJ2-5; D unclear. This CDR3 is built from 13 residues. With 4 bases removed from V and 5 bases from J, the gap between germline ends came to 12 bases. In germline, CDR1 is SGHRS, CDR2 YFSETQ. The CDR3 sequence is CASSLGPSETQYF. CDR3 in DNA: TGCGCCAGCAGCCTGGGCCCCTCGGAGACCCAGTACTTC.

This clonotype occurred many times. CDR3: CASSPDPQGEQYF. In DNA form, the CDR3 reads TGTGCCAGCAGCCCAGATCCCCAGGGCGAGCAGTACTTC. This rearrangement joins TRBV5-6 to TRBJ2-7; tentatively, D is TRBD1 (5 bases). This CDR3 is built from 13 residues. In germline, CDR1 is SGHDT, CDR2 YYEEEE. V gave up 4 bases and J gave up 6 bases, with 14 bases separating them. The full variable domain, in which reference TRBV5-6 and TRBJ2-7 provide the parts outside the CDR3, is DAGVTQSPTHLIKTRGQQVTLRCSPKSGHDTVSWYQQALGQGPQFIFQYYEEEERQRGNFPDRFSGHQFPNYSSELNVNALLLGDSALYLCASSPDPQGEQYFGPGTRLTVT.

Many counts were recorded for this clonotype. J is TRBJ2-7 and V is TRBV13; D uncertain. V was pared by 3 bases and J by 4 bases, with 16 bases between. Germline loops: CDR1 PRHDT, CDR2 FYEKMQ (reference sequence). The CDR3 loop spans 15 amino acids. The CDR3 coding sequence is TGTGCCAGCAGCTTCAATGTAGGGATGGGGTACGAGCAGTACTTC. This translates into CASSFNVGMGYEQYF.

The chain employs TRBV3-1 and TRBJ1-1, with D possibly being TRBD1 (6 bases). V lost 3 bases to trimming and J lost 7 bases, with 12 bases between them. The CDR3 contains 13 residues. Germline assignment: CDR1 LGHDT and CDR2 YNNKEL (reference sequence). DNA for the CDR3: TGTGCCAGCAGCCATCCGGGACAAGTTGAAGCTTTCTTT. This translates into CASSHPGQVEAFF.

This clonotype was seen at least ten times. This rearrangement joins TRBV29-1 to TRBJ2-2; 7 nucleotides align to TRBD1. In germline, CDR1 is SQVTM, CDR2 ANQGSEA. Germline trimming cut 7 bases from V and 0 bases from J; bases unmatched to any gene: 8. The CDR3 has 15 residues. CDR3 amino acids: CSARTGTANTGELFF. CDR3 nucleotides: TGCAGCGCAAGGACCGGGACAGCGAACACCGGGGAGCTGTTTTTT.

This clonotype was seen many times. The chain couples TRBV7-2 to TRBJ1-1; D perhaps matches TRBD1 (5 bases). CDR3 length: 16 amino acids. V dropped 3 bases and J dropped 5 bases, with 19 bases sitting between them. Looked up from germline, CDR1 is SGHTA and CDR2 is FQGNSA. CDR3 amino acids: CASSFLSTVRATEAFF. CDR3 DNA: TGTGCCAGCAGCTTCCTCTCGACAGTCCGGGCGACTGAAGCTTTCTTT.

Only a few counts were recorded for this clonotype. The chain combines TRBV7-8 with TRBJ2-5, with D unresolved. V dropped 5 bases and J dropped 5 bases, with 12 bases sitting between them. Germline loops: CDR1 SGHVS, CDR2 FQNEAQ. The CDR3 runs 13 residues. The DNA for the CDR3 is TGTGCCAGCAGCGTAGGGCTGTGGGAGACCCAGTACTTC. Its protein product is CASSVGLWETQYF.

At least ten counts were recorded for this clonotype. This rearrangement joins TRBV3-1 to TRBJ2-5; TRBD1 agrees at 7 bases. The V and J ends lost 4 bases and 2 bases, in that order; junction bases with no gene match: 4. Germline assignment: CDR1 LGHDT and CDR2 YNNKEL (reference sequence). There are 14 residues in the CDR3. CDR3 sequence reads: CASSPAGGQETQYF. CDR3 DNA: TGTGCCAGCAGCCCGGCAGGGGGACAAGAGACCCAGTACTTC.

The chain has TRBV5-4 and TRBJ2-3, with D perhaps TRBD2 (6 bases). The CDR3 spans 16 residues. V was shortened by 1 base and J by 2 bases, with 14 bases between the two germline ends. CDR1 and CDR2 from the germline V gene are SGHNT and YYREEE (reference sequence). This CDR3 reads CASSLRPSVFTDTQYF. CDR3 sequence (DNA): TGTGCCAGCAGCTTGAGACCTAGCGTCTTCACAGATACGCAGTATTTT.

This clonotype was seen ten or more times. The chain links TRBV7-8 to TRBJ1-4; D gene unclear. V lost 7 bases and J lost 5, with 14 bases in between. Germline V lookup: CDR1 SGHVS, CDR2 FQNEAQ. This CDR3 spans 14 amino acids. CDR3: CASTQYPGNEKLFF. CDR3 coding DNA: TGTGCCAGCACCCAATACCCCGGAAATGAAAAACTGTTTTTT.

In this sample, this clonotype turned up many times. The chain combines TRBV12-3 or TRBV12-4 with TRBJ2-3; possible D gene TRBD2, 5 bases. The CDR3 is 13 amino acids. The V gene lost 6 bases and the J gene lost 2 bases, with 9 bases spanning the gap. The CDR3 loop is CASSKDYTDTQYF. The CDR3 DNA reads as TGTGCCAGCAGCAAAGACTACACAGATACGCAGTATTTT.

This clonotype occurred a few times. V gene TRBV29-1 combines with J gene TRBJ1-2; a weak D match, TRBD1 (6 bases). This CDR3 has 13 residues. CDR1 and CDR2 from the germline V gene are SQVTM and ANQGSEA. The V end lost 5 bases, the J end lost 3 bases, and 13 bases lay between the germline ends. CDR3 nucleotide sequence: TGCAGCGTTCGGAGAGGGGGGGACTATGGCTACACCTTC. Protein: CSVRRGGDYGYTF.

The table lists this clonotype with many counts. The chain uses TRBV6-2 or TRBV6-3 and TRBJ2-3; TRBD2 aligns across 9 bases. Germline assignment: CDR1 MNHEY and CDR2 SVGEGT. This CDR3 contains 15 residues. V lost 2 bases and J lost 3; bases outside the gene matches: 3. The CDR3, as DNA: TGTGCCAGCAGTTACGCGGGACTAGCAACAGATACGCAGTATTTT. Residues: CASSYAGLATDTQYF.

This clonotype occurred many times. The chain joins TRBV2 to TRBJ2-3; tentatively, D is TRBD2 (5 bases). Germline V CDR1 and CDR2: SNHLY, FYNNEI. The CDR3 totals 13 residues. Between the trimmed V and J ends, which lost 6 bases and 3 bases, there was a span of 10 bases. In DNA form, the CDR3 reads TGTGCCAGCAGGGCCCCGGGGACAGATACGCAGTATTTT. Protein product: CASRAPGTDTQYF.

In this sample, this clonotype turned up many times. This chain connects TRBV7-6 to TRBJ2-3; a weak D match, TRBD2 (6 bases). This CDR3 has 15 residues. The germline V gene encodes CDR1 SGHVS and CDR2 FNYEAQ. Trimming removed 5 bases from V and 4 bases from J, with 16 bases in between. The CDR3, as DNA: TGTGCCAGCAGCCCGGGACTCCTATTGGCAGATACGCAGTATTTT. Translating gives CASSPGLLLADTQYF.

The chain combines TRBV20-1 with TRBJ1-6, with D perhaps matching TRBD1 (5 bases). Trimming removed 4 bases from V and 5 bases from J, with 15 bases in between. This CDR3 has 15 amino acids. Germline V gives CDR1 DFQATT, CDR2 SNEGSKA (reference sequence). The CDR3: CSATTTGLHNSPLHF. CDR3 nucleotide sequence: TGCAGTGCTACTACTACGGGACTACATAATTCACCCCTCCACTTT.

This clonotype was seen many times. The V call is TRBV4-3, the J call TRBJ2-7; weak D call: TRBD1 (5 bases). Germline values: CDR1 LGHNA, CDR2 YSLEER. The CDR3 length is 15 residues. The germline V and J ends were trimmed by 0 bases and 5 bases, with 14 bases remaining between them. In DNA form, the CDR3 reads TGCGCCAGCAGCCAAGATTATGGGGCCAGGGACGAGCAGTACTTC. It encodes CASSQDYGARDEQYF.

This clonotype was seen more than once but under ten times. The chain joins TRBV6-5 to TRBJ2-1; weak D call: TRBD2 (6 bases). Between the trimmed V and J ends, which lost 7 bases and 0 bases, there was a span of 19 bases. CDR3 length equals 17 residues. Germline V gene sequence: CDR1 MNHEY, CDR2 SVGAGI. For the CDR3, the DNA is TGTGCCAGCACCGCGGGGTCCAGCGCCCTCTCCTACAATGAGCAGTTCTTC. It encodes CASTAGSSALSYNEQFF.

This clonotype was observed many times. J is TRBJ1-6 and V is TRBV12-3 or TRBV12-4; D is ambiguous. Between the trimmed V and J ends, which lost 7 bases and 0 bases, there was a span of 10 bases. This CDR3 has 15 residues. Written as DNA, the CDR3 is TGTGCCAGCATGTTGGGGAGCTCCTATAATTCACCCCTCCACTTT. Translation gives CASMLGSSYNSPLHF.

J is TRBJ1-2 and V is TRBV12-3 or TRBV12-4, with D possibly TRBD1 on 6 matching bases. V was clipped by 3 bases and J by 7 bases, with 9 bases between them. The CDR3 is 12 amino acids. DNA for the CDR3: TGTGCCAGCAGTTTGGGGACAATTGGCTACACCTTC. This sequence encodes CASSLGTIGYTF.

This clonotype was seen ten or more times. The chain employs TRBV29-1 and TRBJ1-5; 7 positions agree with TRBD1. The germline CDR1 and CDR2 sequences are SQVTM and ANQGSEA. The CDR3 is made up of 13 amino acids. After removal of 1 base from V and 6 bases from J, the junction contained 3 bases not matched to a gene. CDR3 sequence (DNA): TGCAGCGTTGAAGGTCAGGGGGGTCAGCCCCAGCATTTT. Its translation: CSVEGQGGQPQHF.

This clonotype has at least ten counts. This sequence joins TRBV28 and TRBJ1-2; D might be TRBD1 (5 bases). CDR1 is MDHEN, CDR2 SYDVKM, per germline. Trimming pared 6 bases from V and 10 bases from J, leaving 12 bases between. This CDR3 contains 11 residues. Here the CDR3 reads CASRGLGDYTF. The CDR3 DNA sequence: TGTGCCAGCAGGGGGTTGGGGGACTACACCTTC.

This clonotype was counted at least ten times. The V gene is TRBV18, the J gene TRBJ1-1; weak D call: TRBD1 (5 bases). CDR1 and CDR2 from the germline V gene are KGHSH and LQKENI. Trimming cost V 5 bases and J 4 bases, with 14 bases left between them. The CDR3 extends over 14 amino acids. The CDR3 DNA sequence: TGTGCCAGCTCAACACTCCCGGGGGGCACTGAAGCTTTCTTT. Translation gives CASSTLPGGTEAFF.